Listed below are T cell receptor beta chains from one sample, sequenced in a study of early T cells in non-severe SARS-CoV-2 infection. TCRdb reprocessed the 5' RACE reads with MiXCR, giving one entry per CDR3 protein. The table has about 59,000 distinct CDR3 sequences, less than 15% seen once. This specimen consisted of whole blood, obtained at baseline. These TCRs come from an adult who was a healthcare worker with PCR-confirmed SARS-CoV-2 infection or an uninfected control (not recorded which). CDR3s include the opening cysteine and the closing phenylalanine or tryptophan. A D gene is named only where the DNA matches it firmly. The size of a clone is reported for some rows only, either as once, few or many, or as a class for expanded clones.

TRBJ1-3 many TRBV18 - TGTGCCAGCTCACCCACTAGCGGAGACTCTGGAAACACCATATATTTT CASSPTSGDSGNTIYF
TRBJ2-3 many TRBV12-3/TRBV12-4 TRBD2 TGTGCCAGCAGTCCGGGACTAGCGGGATCAGATACGCAGTATTTT CASSPGLAGSDTQYF
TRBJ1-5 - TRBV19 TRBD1 TGTGCCAGTAGTATTCAGGGGGAATTGGGACTTCGGCCCCAGCATTTT CASSIQGELGLRPQHF
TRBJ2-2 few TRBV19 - TGTGCCAGTAGTTTGACTCGGAACGGGGAGCTGTTTTTT CASSLTRNGELFF
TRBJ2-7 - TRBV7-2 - TGTGCCAGCAGCCCAGCGGGCGGAATTCAAACCTACGAGCAGTACTTC CASSPAGGIQTYEQYF
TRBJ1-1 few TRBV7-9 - TGTGCCAGCAGCTTAGCGGACGACACTGAAGCTTTCTTT CASSLADDTEAFF
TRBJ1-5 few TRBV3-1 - TGTGCCAGCAGCCAAGCCCCGGGGCCCTCAAATCAGCCCCAGCATTTT CASSQAPGPSNQPQHF
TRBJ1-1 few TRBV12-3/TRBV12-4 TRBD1 TGTGCCAGCAGTCGACAGGGACTTATGAACACTGAAGCTTTCTTT CASSRQGLMNTEAFF
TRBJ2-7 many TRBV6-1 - TGTGCCAGCAGTGAACATGTCGAGCAGTACTTC CASSEHVEQYF
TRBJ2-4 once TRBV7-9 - TGTGCCAGCAGCTTAGTGCTTCCAGGGGTGAACATTCAGTACTTC CASSLVLPGVNIQYF
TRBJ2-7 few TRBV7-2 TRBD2 TGTGCCAGCAGCTTCCCCGGGACTACCCGGGGGCAGTACTTC CASSFPGTTRGQYF
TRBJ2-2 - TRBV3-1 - TGTGCCAGCAGGACGGGACACAACACCGGGGAGCTGTTTTTT CASRTGHNTGELFF
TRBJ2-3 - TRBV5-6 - TGTGCCAGCGGGCCCCAGGCGGATACGCAGTATTTT CASGPQADTQYF
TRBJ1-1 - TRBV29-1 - TGCAGCGTCCGTTCCAAGGCCATCAACACTGAAGCTTTCTTT CSVRSKAINTEAFF
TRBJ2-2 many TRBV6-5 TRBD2 TGTGCCAGCAGCCTACTAGCGGGCGGGACCGGGGAGCTGTTTTTT CASSLLAGGTGELFF
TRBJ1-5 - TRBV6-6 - TGTGCCAGCAGTTCACCTGGGAGTGGGAATCAGCCCCAGCATTTT CASSSPGSGNQPQHF
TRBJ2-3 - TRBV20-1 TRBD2 TGCAGTGCTAGAGCGAAGCGGGGGGGCCGGGGCACAGATACGCAGTATTTT CSARAKRGGRGTDTQYF
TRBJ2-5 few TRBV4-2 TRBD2 TGTGCCAGCAGCGGGGTGGGACTAGCGGACCAAGAGACCCAGTACTTC CASSGVGLADQETQYF
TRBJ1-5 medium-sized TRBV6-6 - TGTGCCAGCAGTCCCGGGAGGGGGAGCGGTCAGCCCCAGCATTTT CASSPGRGSGQPQHF
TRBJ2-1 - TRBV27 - TGTGCCAGCAGTTTTACGGGCAGCGGAGATGAGCAGTTCTTC CASSFTGSGDEQFF
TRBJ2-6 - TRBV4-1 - TGCGCCAGCAGCCAAGTCAGGGTCGACAGCTCTGGGGCCAACGTCCTGACTTTC CASSQVRVDSSGANVLTF
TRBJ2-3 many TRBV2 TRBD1 TGTGCCAGCGGAACAGGGGCCCTATCCCCGGATACGCAGTATTTT CASGTGALSPDTQYF
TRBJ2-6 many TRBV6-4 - TGTGCCAGCAGTAAGGAATACAGGGCCTCTGGGGCCAACGTCCTGACTTTC CASSKEYRASGANVLTF
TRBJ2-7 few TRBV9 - TGTGCCAGCAGCGTAGAAGCAGGGACCTACGAGCAGTACTTC CASSVEAGTYEQYF
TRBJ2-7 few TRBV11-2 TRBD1 TGTGCCAGCAGCTCCCGGGACAGGGGGTACGACGAGCAGTACTTC CASSSRDRGYDEQYF
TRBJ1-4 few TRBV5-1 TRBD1 TGCGCCAGCAGCCCACAAACAGGGGTGGGTGAAAAACTGTTTTTT CASSPQTGVGEKLFF
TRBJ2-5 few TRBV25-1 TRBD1 TGTGCCAGCAGTGGGTGGACAGGGGCGCTTCGGGAGACCCAGTACTTC CASSGWTGALRETQYF
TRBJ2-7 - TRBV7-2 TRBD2 TGTGCCAGCAGCTTAGCCGGGGGGGCGTCATCCCCCTACGAGCAGTACTTC CASSLAGGASSPYEQYF
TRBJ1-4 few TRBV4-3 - TGCGCCAGCAGCCGCCTACAGTCAACTAATGAAAAACTGTTTTTT CASSRLQSTNEKLFF
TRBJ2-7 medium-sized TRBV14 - TGTGCCAGCAGCCAAGTGCGGGGCTACGAGCAGTACTTC CASSQVRGYEQYF
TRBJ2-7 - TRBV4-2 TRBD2 TGTGCCAGCAGCCCCGAGACTAGCGGGATTTACGAGCAGTACTTC CASSPETSGIYEQYF
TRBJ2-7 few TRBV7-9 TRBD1 TGTGCCAGCAGGCCAGGGGGCAGGGAGCAGTACTTC CASRPGGREQYF
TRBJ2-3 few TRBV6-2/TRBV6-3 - TGTGCCAGCAGCTCCTTATGGGATACGCAGTATTTT CASSSLWDTQYF
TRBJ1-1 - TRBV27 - TGTGCCAGCAGTTTATGGGGGGCGAGGACTGAAGCTTTCTTT CASSLWGARTEAFF
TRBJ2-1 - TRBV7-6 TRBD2 TGTGCCAGCAGCGTCGGACTAGCGGGAGGGATCTTCTTC CASSVGLAGGIFF
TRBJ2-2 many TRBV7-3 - TGTGCCAGCAGCAAAACAGGGATCGGGGAGCTGTTTTTT CASSKTGIGELFF
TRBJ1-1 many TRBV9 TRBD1 TGTGCCAGCAGCACGGGACAGGGGGCTCACACTGAAGCTTTCTTT CASSTGQGAHTEAFF
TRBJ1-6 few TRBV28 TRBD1 TGTGCCAGCAGTTTTAAGGACAGGGCTAATTCACCCCTCCACTTT CASSFKDRANSPLHF